The 20 T cell receptor beta chains reported below all come from one sample, sequenced in a study of T cells in Graves' hyperthyroidism and ophthalmopathy. Template material for amplifying TCR beta CDR3 regions consisted of RNA transcripts. The HTBI primer set was used in a first-round RT-PCR of the TCR CDR3. From the multiplex PCR reads, TCRdb called clonotypes with MiXCR, one entry per CDR3 protein. Of hundreds of thousands of distinct CDR3 sequences listed, roughly 14% are singletons. Sequenced material: blood. Receptors were obtained from a man aged 18 to 30 with Graves' ophthalmopathy.

This clonotype was seen at least ten times. The rearrangement uses TRBV20-1 and TRBJ2-7; the match to TRBD2 covers 11 bases. This CDR3 region has 17 residues. The V gene's germline CDR1 is DFQATT and CDR2 SNEGSKA (reference sequence). After removal of 0 bases from V and 0 bases from J, the junction contained 7 bases not matched to a gene. The chain's CDR3 is CSARDYTSGGYSYEQYF. The DNA of the CDR3 is TGCAGTGCTAGAGACTACACTAGCGGGGGATACTCCTACGAGCAGTACTTC.

In this sample, this clonotype turned up many times. This chain links TRBV28 with TRBJ1-2, with 8 bases lining up with TRBD1. J gave up 8 bases and V 5 bases, and 10 bases lay outside the gene matches. Germline CDR1 and CDR2: MDHEN and SYDVKM. The CDR3 covers 14 residues. The CDR3 DNA reads as TGTGCCAGCAGTACTTCCGGGACAGGAAACGGCTACACCTTC. Its translation is CASSTSGTGNGYTF.

This clonotype has at least ten counts. This rearrangement joins TRBV12-3 or TRBV12-4 to TRBJ1-5, with D hard to call. Trimming pared 2 bases from V and 6 bases from J, leaving 17 bases between. There are 16 residues in the CDR3. Here the CDR3 reads CASSLPRAGGVQPQHF. The CDR3 region has the DNA TGTGCCAGCAGTTTACCCCGGGCAGGCGGGGTTCAGCCCCAGCATTTT.

This clonotype was counted many times. This chain joins TRBV12-3 or TRBV12-4 and TRBJ1-6; D remains ambiguous. CDR3 length: 13 amino acids. V was pared by 4 bases and J by 5 bases, with 6 bases between. CDR3 nucleotides: TGTGCCAGCAGTTCGGACCATAATTCACCCCTCCACTTT. Protein sequence: CASSSDHNSPLHF.

This clonotype has ten or more counts. V is TRBV12-3 or TRBV12-4 and J is TRBJ2-3, with unresolved D. V gave up 5 bases and J gave up 7 bases, with 7 bases separating them. This CDR3 comprises 11 residues. CDR3 protein: CASSSSYTQYF. CDR3 bases: TGTGCCAGCAGTAGTTCGTATACGCAGTATTTT.

This clonotype has a single count. The CDR3 loop is CASSVAGQGPTF. The CDR3, as DNA: TGTGCCAGCAGCGTAGCGGGACAGGGCCCCACCTTC. The J gene is TRBJ1-2, the V gene TRBV9, with TRBD1 matching over 9 bases. CDR1 and CDR2 (germline): SGDLS, YYNGEE. CDR3 length: 12 residues. V dropped 0 bases and J dropped 13; count of bases not matched to a gene: 4. Full variable domain (remainder filled in from reference TRBV9 and TRBJ1-2): DSGVTQTPKHLITATGQRVTLRCSPRSGDLSVYWYQQSLDQGLQFLIQYYNGEERAKGNILERFSAQQFPDLHSELNLSSLELGDSALYFCASSVAGQGPTFGSGTRLTVV.

The sample holds many counts of this clonotype. This sequence joins TRBV20-1 and TRBJ1-1, with D maybe TRBD1 (5 bases). Germline-derived CDR1 and CDR2 are DFQATT and SNEGSKA (reference sequence). This CDR3 comprises 14 residues. Trimming removed 6 bases at V and 3 bases at J, with 17 bases between. DNA of the CDR3: TGCAGTGCCAACCTCCAGGGTGGGGACACTGAAGCTTTCTTT. This gives the protein CSANLQGGDTEAFF.

As regards this clonotype: A much larger clonotype is one base distant, so this may be a read error. The chain couples TRBV6-1 to TRBJ1-1, with D possibly TRBD1 on 6 matching bases. This CDR3 is built from 13 residues. The germline gives CDR1 MNHNS, CDR2 SASEGT. CDR3 protein: CATSWGAEAEASF. The CDR3, as DNA: TGTGCCACTTCCTGGGGGGCAGAAGCTGAAGCTTCCTTT.

Concerning this clonotype: Possible read error: a much larger clone is one base away. V usage is TRBV20-1 and J usage is TRBJ1-1; D gene uncertain. Trimming left V 1 base short and J 5 bases short, with 17 bases between. Looked up from germline, CDR1 is DFQATT and CDR2 is SNEGSKA (reference sequence). The CDR3 length is 15 residues. For the CDR3, the DNA is TGCAGTGCTAGAGTGGGATGGGCGGTTGGGACTGAAGCTTTCTTT. This encodes CSARVGWAVGTEAFF.

This clonotype came up many times. The chain is built from TRBV12-3 or TRBV12-4 and TRBJ1-1, with 10 bases lining up with TRBD1. The ends lost 7 bases at V and 5 bases at J; junction bases unmatched: 7. This CDR3 is built from 14 residues. The CDR3 DNA is TGTGCCAGCACCAAGACAGGGGGCCGTACTGAAGCTTTCTTT. Residues: CASTKTGGRTEAFF.

This clonotype was found many times. This chain uses TRBV15 with TRBJ1-1; D is undetermined. Germline values: CDR1 LNHNV, CDR2 YYDKDF (reference sequence). Trimming pared 0 bases from V and 1 base from J, leaving 3 bases between. CDR3 size: 13 residues. In nucleotides, the CDR3 is TGTGCCACCAGCAGAGATCCGAACACTGAAGCTTTCTTT. Amino acid sequence: CATSRDPNTEAFF.

About this clonotype itself: A much more abundant neighbour one base away suggests this may be a read error. This chain connects TRBV12-3 or TRBV12-4 to TRBJ2-5; D uncertain. CDR3 length: 12 amino acids. The CDR3 sequence is CASSLSEEAQYF. CDR3 bases: TGTGCCAGCAGTTTGAGCGAAGAGGCCCAGTACTTC.

This clonotype was counted ten times or more. The chain carries TRBV6-1 and TRBJ2-4; 10 nucleotides align to TRBD2. The CDR3 contains 16 residues. The V segment lost 5 bases and the J segment 1 base; nucleotides outside the gene matches: 5. Germline lookup yields CDR1 MNHNS and CDR2 SASEGT. The CDR3 here is CASSYMTSGAKNIQYF. Here the CDR3 DNA reads TGTGCCAGCAGTTACATGACTAGCGGGGCCAAAAACATTCAGTACTTC.

This clonotype was counted only a few times. V usage is TRBV7-2 and J usage is TRBJ1-4; 7 bases are shared with TRBD1. Looked up from germline, CDR1 is SGHTA and CDR2 is FQGNSA. J gave up 7 bases and V 2 bases, and 7 bases lay outside the gene matches. CDR3 size: 15 residues. Written as DNA, the CDR3 is TGTGCCAGCAGCTTATCTCCCCAGGGGGTTGAAAAACTGTTTTTT. Its translation: CASSLSPQGVEKLFF.

This clonotype showed up just a few times. This chain links TRBV11-1 with TRBJ2-7, with TRBD1 identical over 7 bases. V shed 9 bases and J 2 bases; nucleotides not matched to a gene: 4. The V gene's germline CDR1 is SGHAT and CDR2 FQDESV (reference sequence). The CDR3 totals 12 residues. CDR3 sequence (DNA): TGTGCCAGTGGACAGGCCACCTACGAGCAGTACTTC. Amino acids: CASGQATYEQYF.

This clonotype was counted ten times or more. This sequence joins TRBV19 and TRBJ2-4; D gene unclear. V shed 4 bases and J shed 1 base, with 8 bases lying between them. Germline CDR1 reads LNHDA; CDR2 reads SQIVND (reference sequence). The CDR3 loop spans 14 amino acids. CDR3 region: CASSRLGAKNIQYF. The CDR3 DNA follows: TGTGCCAGTAGTAGGTTGGGGGCCAAAAACATTCAGTACTTC.

This clonotype was detected ten times or more. The chain couples TRBV6-5 to TRBJ2-3, with 9 bases matching TRBD2. The V gene's germline CDR1 is MNHEY and CDR2 SVGAGI. J gave up 1 base and V 0 bases, and 5 bases lay outside the gene matches. There are 17 residues in the CDR3. The CDR3 protein is CASSYSSGRGGTDTQYF. The CDR3 DNA reads as TGTGCCAGCAGTTACTCTAGCGGGAGAGGCGGCACAGATACGCAGTATTTT.

This clonotype was recorded at least ten times. The CDR3 region is CASSGQGRSPLHF. CDR3 nucleotides: TGTGCCAGCAGTGGACAGGGTAGATCACCCCTCCACTTT. The chain couples TRBV27 to TRBJ1-6; 8 bases line up with TRBD1. V trimming: 5 bases; J trimming: 10 bases; junction bases outside the gene matches: 4. Germline CDR1 reads MNHEY; CDR2 reads SMNVEV (reference sequence). This CDR3 is built from 13 residues.

This clonotype appeared many times. The rearrangement uses TRBV6-5 and TRBJ2-7, with TRBD2 matching over 11 bases. This CDR3 region has 16 residues. With V trimmed by 2 bases and J by 3 bases, 6 bases remained unmatched. Germline CDR1 MNHEY, CDR2 SVGAGI. CDR3 sequence (DNA): TGTGCCAGCAGTTACAGGATAGCGGGAGGGTTCTACGAGCAGTACTTC. Residues: CASSYRIAGGFYEQYF.

This clonotype was counted at least ten times. This chain connects TRBV30 to TRBJ2-7; D is perhaps TRBD1 (5 bases). There are 14 residues in the CDR3. Germline V CDR1 and CDR2: GTSNPN, SVGIG (reference sequence). V dropped 3 bases and J dropped 0 bases, with 12 bases sitting between them. The CDR3 DNA sequence: TGTGCCTGGAGCAGGGAAGATTTCTCCTACGAGCAGTACTTC. Its protein product is CAWSREDFSYEQYF. The variable domain in full, with the rest retrieved from reference TRBV30 and TRBJ2-7, is SQTIHQWPATLVQPVGSPLSLECTVEGTSNPNLYWYRQAAGRGLQLLFYSVGIGQISSEVPQNLSASRPQDRQFILSSKKLLLSDSGFYLCAWSREDFSYEQYFGPGTRLTVT.